A single sample is the source of the 22 T cell receptor beta chains below, sequenced in a study of CD8 T cells in Susac syndrome. After extraction with the RNeasy kit, 0.5 to 1 ug of the RNA was reverse transcribed using random hexamers. TCRdb reprocessed the immunoSEQ multiplex PCR reads with MiXCR, giving one entry per CDR3 protein. The sample holds about 130,000 distinct CDR3 sequences, around 86% seen once. The sequenced sample consisted of CD8+ T cells from PBMCs. The receptors come from a human donor with multiple sclerosis.

The rearrangement uses TRBV30 and TRBJ2-3; TRBD1 matches at 7 bases. Germline V CDR1 and CDR2: GTSNPN, SVGIG (reference sequence). After removal of 3 bases from V and 4 bases from J, the junction contained 16 bases not matched to a gene. The CDR3 runs 17 residues. CDR3 DNA sequence: TGTGCCTGGAGCGGGCCCCTCAGGGGGAGTGGGGCAGATACGCAGTATTTT. As protein: CAWSGPLRGSGADTQYF.

V is TRBV19 and J is TRBJ2-1; D is ambiguous. V shed 5 bases and J shed 14 bases, with 16 bases lying between them. The CDR3 sequence is 12 residues long. The germline V gene has CDR1 LNHDA and CDR2 SQIVND (reference sequence). Written as DNA, the CDR3 is TGTGCCAGTAGTTCCATAGTGGGCAGCGAGTTCTTC. This sequence encodes CASSSIVGSEFF. Filled out from reference TRBV19 and TRBJ2-1, the complete variable domain reads DGGITQSPKYLFRKEGQNVTLSCEQNLNHDAMYWYRQDPGQGLRLIYYSQIVNDFQKGDIAEGYSVSREKKESFPLTVTSAQKNPTAFYLCASSSIVGSEFFGPGTRLTVL.

In its sample, this clonotype was seen a few times. This chain links TRBV29-1 with TRBJ2-1; a possible D gene is TRBD2 (5 bases). Germline assignment: CDR1 SQVTM and CDR2 ANQGSEA. The germline V and J ends were trimmed by 4 bases and 5 bases, with 12 bases remaining between them. The CDR3 has 13 amino acids. Here the CDR3 reads CSVVRGNHNEQFF. As DNA, the CDR3 is TGCAGCGTTGTAAGAGGGAATCACAATGAGCAGTTCTTC.

The chain is built from TRBV27 and TRBJ2-7, with 15 positions matching TRBD2. Trimming took 5 bases from V and 5 from J; bases not matched to a gene: 4. The CDR3 has 15 amino acids. Germline lookup yields CDR1 MNHEY and CDR2 SMNVEV (reference sequence). CDR3 nucleotide sequence: TGTGCCAGCAGTAGGACTAGCGGGAGGGTCCACGAGCAGTACGTC. The encoded protein is CASSRTSGRVHEQYV.

This clonotype was picked up one time. The rearrangement joins TRBV6-1 to TRBJ1-5; perhaps TRBD1 as D (6 bases). Trimming cost V 2 bases and J 4 bases, with 15 bases left between them. CDR1 is MNHNS, CDR2 SASEGT, per germline. The CDR3 totals 16 residues. The CDR3 region has the DNA TGTGCCAGCAGTGAATTCAGGGGCGGCGGAAATCAGCCCCAGCATTTT. Translated, it gives CASSEFRGGGNQPQHF.

This clonotype occurred once. V is TRBV7-8 and J is TRBJ2-1; D is uncertain. Per germline, CDR1 SGHVS and CDR2 FQNEAQ. V was trimmed by 2 bases and J by 2 bases, leaving 13 bases between them. The CDR3 has 16 residues. The CDR3 protein is CASSLLGPRAYNEQFF. CDR3 coding DNA: TGTGCCAGCAGCTTACTTGGTCCCCGTGCCTACAATGAGCAGTTCTTC.

The gene calls are TRBV7-9 and TRBJ1-1; D is unresolved. CDR1 and CDR2 (germline): SEHNR, FQNEAQ (reference sequence). The CDR3 covers 13 residues. The V gene lost 5 bases and the J gene lost 7 bases, with 14 bases spanning the gap. Written as DNA, the CDR3 is TGTGCCAGCAGCCGACCCCGCCCAGATGAAGCTTTCTTT. Its protein product is CASSRPRPDEAFF.

This sequence joins TRBV7-8 and TRBJ2-3, with D perhaps given as TRBD1 or TRBD2 (5 bases each). V was cut by 3 bases and J by 0 bases, with 19 bases left in between. Germline V gene lookup returns CDR1 SGHVS and CDR2 FQNEAQ. CDR3 length equals 18 residues. CDR3 DNA: TGTGCCAGCAGCTTGGATCCCTGGGGGATGTCTAGCACAGATACGCAGTATTTT. Its protein is CASSLDPWGMSSTDTQYF.

This clonotype showed up just a few times. The J gene is TRBJ1-1, the V gene TRBV4-1, with 8 positions matching TRBD1. Germline loops: CDR1 MGHRA, CDR2 YSYEKL. The CDR3 covers 12 residues. V lost 4 bases, J lost 7 bases, and 2 bases stayed unmatched. CDR3 in amino acids: CASSPGTGEAFF. CDR3 bases: TGCGCCAGCAGCCCCGGGACAGGTGAAGCTTTCTTT.

The chain carries TRBV29-1 and TRBJ1-6; D remains unclear. CDR3 length equals 14 residues. Germline CDR1 is SQVTM and CDR2 is ANQGSEA. The V gene lost 7 bases and the J gene lost 14 bases, with 24 bases spanning the gap. CDR3 sequence reads: CSALPISSAKALHF. The DNA of the CDR3 is TGCAGCGCGCTACCGATCTCAAGTGCAAAGGCCCTCCACTTT.

The chain recombines TRBV27 with TRBJ2-7; D may be TRBD1 (6 bases). V lost 3 bases to trimming and J lost 5 bases, with 8 bases between them. CDR1 and CDR2 from the germline V gene are MNHEY and SMNVEV (reference sequence). The CDR3 is 12 residues long. CDR3 sequence reads: CASSFTGNEQYF. As DNA, the CDR3 is TGTGCCAGCAGTTTCACAGGGAACGAGCAGTACTTC.

In DNA form, the CDR3 reads TGTGCCAGCAGCTTGCCTCACAGGGATGGAGGCTATGGCTACACCTTC. Translating gives CASSLPHRDGGYGYTF. The chain uses TRBV5-4 and TRBJ1-2; D might be TRBD1 (6 bases). In germline, CDR1 is SGHNT, CDR2 YYREEE (reference sequence). This CDR3 spans 16 amino acids. Trimming shortened V by 1 base and J by 4 bases, and 17 bases separated the two germline ends.

This clonotype was picked up one time. V and J are TRBV29-1 and TRBJ1-4, with D possibly TRBD1 on 5 matching bases. CDR1 is SQVTM, CDR2 ANQGSEA, per germline. Trimming removed 4 bases at V and 9 bases at J, with 12 bases between. This CDR3 contains 12 residues. For the CDR3, the DNA is TGCAGCGTTGGCCCGGAGGGACAAAAACTGTTTTTT. It codes for CSVGPEGQKLFF.

This sequence joins TRBV7-9 and TRBJ2-1; 7 positions match TRBD2. This CDR3 spans 16 amino acids. Germline V gene lookup returns CDR1 SEHNR and CDR2 FQNEAQ (reference sequence). Trimming at V came to 3 bases and at J to 3 bases, leaving 8 bases not matched to a gene. CDR3 loop: CASSLGGRQLYNEQFF. For the CDR3, the DNA is TGTGCCAGCAGCTTGGGGGGGAGACAACTCTACAATGAGCAGTTCTTC.

The V gene is TRBV6-1, the J gene TRBJ1-5, with no clear D. Trimming stripped 5 bases from V and 5 bases from J, with 10 bases between. There are 13 residues in the CDR3. Germline assignment: CDR1 MNHNS and CDR2 SASEGT. The CDR3 DNA sequence: TGTGCCAGCAGTCCCCGGACCCATCAGCCCCAGCATTTT. Its protein product is CASSPRTHQPQHF.

This clonotype was counted only a few times. The chain employs TRBV19 and TRBJ2-1; no definite D call. V was shortened by 1 base and J by 5 bases, with 6 bases between the two germline ends. The length of the CDR3 is 13 residues. CDR1 LNHDA and CDR2 SQIVND come from the germline V gene (reference sequence). The CDR3 bases are TGTGCCAGTAGTATAGGGCTAGACAATGAGCAGTTCTTC. It translates to CASSIGLDNEQFF.

The chain recombines TRBV2 with TRBJ1-5; 7 positions agree with TRBD1. V trimming: 1 base; J trimming: 5 bases; junction bases outside the gene matches: 8. Per germline, CDR1 SNHLY and CDR2 FYNNEI. The CDR3 is made up of 16 amino acids. For the CDR3, the DNA is TGTGCCAGCAGTGAAGAGGTGGCAGGGGGTGATCAGCCCCAGCATTTT. Translated: CASSEEVAGGDQPQHF.

The chain recombines TRBV11-2 with TRBJ2-1; maybe TRBD2 (5 bases). Germline lookup yields CDR1 SGHAT and CDR2 FQNNGV. CDR3 size: 18 residues. Deletions cut 1 base from V and 0 bases from J, with 16 bases between. The DNA for the CDR3 is TGTGCCAGCAGCTTAGTGGGCGGGCCGCTGGGCTCCTACAATGAGCAGTTCTTC. Its protein product is CASSLVGGPLGSYNEQFF.

The rearrangement joins TRBV12-3 or TRBV12-4 to TRBJ1-2; 8 bases fit TRBD1. Germline trimming cut 2 bases from V and 8 bases from J; bases unmatched to any gene: 16. This CDR3 spans 17 amino acids. CDR3 DNA sequence: TGTGCCAGCAGTTTACTTGCCGGGACAGGCGTCTCGAAGGGCTACACCTTC. This encodes CASSLLAGTGVSKGYTF.

The chain joins TRBV11-2 to TRBJ2-4; TRBD2 matches 8 bases. With V trimmed by 3 bases and J by 9 bases, 16 bases remained unmatched. CDR1 is SGHAT and CDR2 is FQNNGV in the germline V gene. This CDR3 spans 17 amino acids. DNA of the CDR3: TGTGCCAGCAGCTTTGGAGGCGGGGGGCCCCGAATGGGCATTCAGTACTTC. This codes for CASSFGGGGPRMGIQYF.

The J gene is TRBJ2-5, the V gene TRBV7-8; D gene ambiguous. Per germline, CDR1 SGHVS and CDR2 FQNEAQ. This CDR3 is built from 15 residues. Trimming took off 5 bases at V and 1 base at J, with 14 bases between the two ends. The CDR3 region has the DNA TGTGCCAGCAGCGGAAGGACCGTATTCCAAGAGACCCAGTACTTC. This gives the protein CASSGRTVFQETQYF. Full variable domain (rest looked up from reference TRBV7-8 and TRBJ2-5): GAGVSQSPRYKVAKRGQDVALRCDPISGHVSLFWYQQALGQGPEFLTYFQNEAQLDKSGLPSDRFFAERPEGSVSTLKIQRTQQEDSAVYLCASSGRTVFQETQYFGPGTRLLVL.

This clonotype showed up just a few times. The chain carries TRBV28 and TRBJ2-1; TRBD1 matches at 7 bases. V was clipped by 3 bases and J by 12 bases; unmatched bases: 17. Per germline, CDR1 MDHEN and CDR2 SYDVKM. The CDR3 totals 16 residues. The CDR3 DNA follows: TGTGCCAGCAGTTTGAGTGACAGGGTGGCCTCGACGGGGCAGTTCTTC. It codes for CASSLSDRVASTGQFF.